The clone carrying this T cell receptor (beta chain) has more than one count but fewer than ten. Trimming took 2 bases from V and 3 from J, leaving 14 bases between them. This CDR3 has 15 residues. Germline V lookup: CDR1 DFQATT, CDR2 SNEGSKA (reference sequence). This entry comes from a study of response to subunit inactivated influenza vaccine. Via MiXCR, TCRdb re-called the RT-PCR reads, giving one row per CDR3 protein. The table includes 500,000 or so distinct CDR3 sequences, 16% detected once. The TCR was taken from a man aged 45 to 70 who received an inactivated influenza vaccine. The sample here was CD4+ T cells sorted from PBMCs, taken roughly 24 months after vaccination. The chain employs TRBV20-1 and TRBJ2-4, with TRBD1 as a possible D gene (6 bases). CDR3: CSARTSGAGKNIQYF. DNA for the CDR3: TGCAGTGCTAGAACCTCAGGGGCAGGCAAAAACATTCAGTACTTC.